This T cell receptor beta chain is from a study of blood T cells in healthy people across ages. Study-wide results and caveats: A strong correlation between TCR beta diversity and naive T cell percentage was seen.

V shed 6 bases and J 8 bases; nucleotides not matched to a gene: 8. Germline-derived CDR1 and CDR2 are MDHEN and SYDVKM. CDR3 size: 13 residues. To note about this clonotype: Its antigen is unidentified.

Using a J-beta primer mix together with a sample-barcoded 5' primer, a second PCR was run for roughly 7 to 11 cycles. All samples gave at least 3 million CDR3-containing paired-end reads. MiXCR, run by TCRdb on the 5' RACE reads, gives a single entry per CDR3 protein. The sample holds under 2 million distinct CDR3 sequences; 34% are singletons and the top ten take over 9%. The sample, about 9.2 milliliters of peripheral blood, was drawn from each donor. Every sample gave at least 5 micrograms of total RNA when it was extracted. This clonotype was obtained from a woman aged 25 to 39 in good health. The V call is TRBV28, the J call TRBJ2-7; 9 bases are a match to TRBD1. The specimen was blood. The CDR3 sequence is CASRGTGSAKQYF. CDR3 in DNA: TGTGCCAGCAGGGGGACAGGGTCGGCTAAGCAGTACTTC.